This TCR beta chain was sequenced during a study of blood T cell repertoires in COVID-19. The wider study: Specimens from acute and convalescent COVID-19 originated in the United States, Italy and Spain. The cDNA or gDNA used as material had been derived from T cells, B-cell-depleted T cells, or PBMCs.

Cohorts were assigned according to the clinical history that participants reported. The assay was immunoSEQ multiplex PCR, and TCRdb's table has in-frame clones only and misses some. The profile shows 350,000 to 500,000 clones, around nine tenths of them singletons. The CDR3 is made up of 14 amino acids. Germline loops: CDR1 LGHNA, CDR2 YNFKEQ. With 4 bases removed from V and 7 bases from J, the gap between germline ends came to 11 bases. The chain carries TRBV4-2 and TRBJ1-6, with TRBD1 as a possible D gene (6 bases). The sample taken for sequencing was PBMCs or T cells enriched from blood (not recorded which). The clonotype originates from a woman between 18 and 29 years old who had been exposed to COVID-19. CDR3 amino acids: CASSPLTGNSPLHF. The CDR3 bases are TGTGCCAGCAGCCCTTTAACAGGGAATTCACCCCTCCACTTT.